These T cell receptor beta chains were read from a single sample in a study of blood T cells in healthy people across ages. TCRdb re-analysed the 5' RACE reads in MiXCR, keeping a single row per CDR3 protein. The table shows approximately 800,000 distinct CDR3 sequences, with 35% to 40% occurring only once. The sequencing sample was made of blood. These receptors were collected from a man between 18 and 29 years old in good health. The CDR3 runs from the conserved cysteine through the conserved F or W. The order of the fields is D gene, J gene, V gene, clone size, CDR3 protein, CDR3 DNA. The D gene is left open where the match is weak. Clone size appears in some rows only: once, few, many, or a class for an expanded clone.

D gene: -; J gene: TRBJ2-4; V gene: TRBV5-6; clone size: -; CDR3 protein: CASSISRGDIQYF; CDR3 DNA: TGTGCCAGCAGTATATCACGGGGAGACATTCAGTACTTC
D gene: -; J gene: TRBJ2-7; V gene: TRBV5-6; clone size: few; CDR3 protein: CASSNVPGRSYEQYF; CDR3 DNA: TGTGCCAGCAGCAATGTCCCGGGTCGCTCCTACGAGCAGTACTTC
D gene: -; J gene: TRBJ1-5; V gene: TRBV7-9; clone size: -; CDR3 protein: CASSLSQQPQHF; CDR3 DNA: TGTGCCAGCAGCTTAAGCCAGCAGCCCCAGCATTTT
D gene: -; J gene: TRBJ2-1; V gene: TRBV12-3/TRBV12-4; clone size: few; CDR3 protein: CASSWRGSYNEQFF; CDR3 DNA: TGTGCCAGCAGTTGGAGGGGCTCGTACAATGAGCAGTTCTTC
D gene: TRBD1; J gene: TRBJ1-5; V gene: TRBV12-3/TRBV12-4; clone size: -; CDR3 protein: CASSFTGDFNQPQHF; CDR3 DNA: TGTGCCAGCAGTTTCACAGGGGATTTCAATCAGCCCCAGCATTTT
D gene: TRBD1; J gene: TRBJ1-5; V gene: TRBV20-1; clone size: few; CDR3 protein: CSARSRTGGQPQHF; CDR3 DNA: TGCAGTGCTAGGTCGCGGACAGGGGGTCAGCCCCAGCATTTT
D gene: -; J gene: TRBJ2-5; V gene: TRBV20-1; clone size: few; CDR3 protein: CSAPPAGRQETQYF; CDR3 DNA: TGCAGTGCTCCACCGGCGGGGCGGCAAGAGACCCAGTACTTC
D gene: TRBD1; J gene: TRBJ2-1; V gene: TRBV12-3/TRBV12-4; clone size: -; CDR3 protein: CASSPHYGCTGGAGNELFF; CDR3 DNA: TGTGCCAGCAGTCCCCATTATGGCTGTACAGGGGGCGCGGGTAATGAGCTGTTCTTC
D gene: TRBD1; J gene: TRBJ1-5; V gene: TRBV28; clone size: -; CDR3 protein: CAIQGPGPQHF; CDR3 DNA: TGTGCCATACAGGGGCCGGGGCCCCAGCATTTT
D gene: -; J gene: TRBJ2-5; V gene: TRBV18; clone size: -; CDR3 protein: CASSEGTDHQETQYF; CDR3 DNA: TGTGCCAGCTCGGAGGGGACAGACCACCAAGAGACCCAGTACTTC
D gene: TRBD1; J gene: TRBJ2-1; V gene: TRBV27; clone size: many; CDR3 protein: CASSEDRASSYNEQFF; CDR3 DNA: TGTGCCAGCAGCGAGGACAGGGCGAGCTCCTACAATGAGCAGTTCTTC
D gene: -; J gene: TRBJ2-1; V gene: TRBV14; clone size: few; CDR3 protein: CASSQGGVMEYNEQFF; CDR3 DNA: TGTGCCAGCAGCCAAGGAGGTGTTATGGAGTACAATGAGCAGTTCTTC
D gene: -; J gene: TRBJ2-1; V gene: TRBV7-2; clone size: -; CDR3 protein: CASSPPLYNEQFF; CDR3 DNA: TGTGCCAGCAGCCCCCCGCTATACAATGAGCAGTTCTTC
D gene: -; J gene: TRBJ1-5; V gene: TRBV7-9; clone size: many; CDR3 protein: CASSLATGNQPQHF; CDR3 DNA: TGTGCCAGCAGCTTAGCCACGGGCAATCAGCCCCAGCATTTT
D gene: -; J gene: TRBJ1-2; V gene: TRBV3-1; clone size: few; CDR3 protein: CASSQDLIGGYTF; CDR3 DNA: TGTGCCAGCAGCCAAGATCTTATTGGGGGCTACACCTTC
D gene: -; J gene: TRBJ2-2; V gene: TRBV5-6; clone size: few; CDR3 protein: CASSLRLDATNTGELFF; CDR3 DNA: TGTGCCAGCAGCTTGCGTTTGGACGCCACGAACACCGGGGAGCTGTTTTTT
D gene: -; J gene: TRBJ2-7; V gene: TRBV9; clone size: many; CDR3 protein: CASSPLTGERSEQYF; CDR3 DNA: TGTGCCAGCAGCCCGCTCACCGGAGAGAGGTCCGAGCAGTACTTC
D gene: -; J gene: TRBJ1-6; V gene: TRBV20-1; clone size: -; CDR3 protein: CSARSRESENSPLHF; CDR3 DNA: TGCAGTGCTAGATCGAGGGAATCGGAGAATTCACCCCTCCACTTT
D gene: TRBD1; J gene: TRBJ2-4; V gene: TRBV4-2; clone size: -; CDR3 protein: CASSDRVPKNIQYF; CDR3 DNA: TGTGCCAGCAGCGACAGGGTTCCCAAAAACATTCAGTACTTC
D gene: -; J gene: TRBJ2-7; V gene: TRBV7-2; clone size: many; CDR3 protein: CASSLEGDTSYEQYF; CDR3 DNA: TGTGCCAGCAGCTTAGAAGGTGACACTTCCTACGAGCAGTACTTC
D gene: TRBD1; J gene: TRBJ1-2; V gene: TRBV29-1; clone size: many; CDR3 protein: CSVEDRTGDGYTF; CDR3 DNA: TGCAGCGTTGAAGACCGGACAGGGGATGGCTACACCTTC
D gene: -; J gene: TRBJ2-1; V gene: TRBV4-2; clone size: -; CDR3 protein: CASSQDLPGASSYEQFF; CDR3 DNA: TGTGCCAGCAGCCAAGATCTCCCGGGGGCTAGCTCCTACGAGCAGTTCTTC
D gene: -; J gene: TRBJ1-2; V gene: TRBV12-3/TRBV12-4; clone size: many; CDR3 protein: CASSASGFYGYTF; CDR3 DNA: TGTGCCAGCAGTGCATCAGGGTTTTATGGCTACACCTTC
D gene: TRBD1; J gene: TRBJ1-2; V gene: TRBV12-3/TRBV12-4; clone size: -; CDR3 protein: CASRGDRVTHGYTF; CDR3 DNA: TGTGCCAGCAGAGGAGACAGGGTAACCCATGGCTACACCTTC
D gene: -; J gene: TRBJ2-7; V gene: TRBV5-1; clone size: -; CDR3 protein: CASSLEAGTADEQYF; CDR3 DNA: TGCGCCAGCAGCTTGGAGGCAGGTACAGCAGACGAGCAGTACTTC
D gene: TRBD2; J gene: TRBJ2-7; V gene: TRBV29-1; clone size: -; CDR3 protein: CSVGVPSGRTYEQYF; CDR3 DNA: TGCAGCGTTGGGGTCCCTAGCGGGAGAACTTACGAGCAGTACTTC
D gene: -; J gene: TRBJ2-3; V gene: TRBV10-3; clone size: few; CDR3 protein: CAIEEGAGTDTQYF; CDR3 DNA: TGTGCCATCGAGGAGGGGGCGGGCACAGATACGCAGTATTTT
D gene: -; J gene: TRBJ1-1; V gene: TRBV4-1; clone size: few; CDR3 protein: CASSQAPHRDTEAFF; CDR3 DNA: TGCGCCAGCAGCCAAGCCCCGCACAGGGACACTGAAGCTTTCTTT
D gene: -; J gene: TRBJ2-5; V gene: TRBV10-3; clone size: -; CDR3 protein: CAISESPGSNEQYF; CDR3 DNA: TGTGCCATCAGTGAGTCCCCGGGTAGCAATGAGCAGTACTTC
D gene: -; J gene: TRBJ1-4; V gene: TRBV30; clone size: -; CDR3 protein: CAWNGRASEKLFF; CDR3 DNA: TGTGCCTGGAACGGCAGGGCCAGTGAAAAACTGTTTTTT
D gene: TRBD1; J gene: TRBJ2-7; V gene: TRBV5-1; clone size: -; CDR3 protein: CASSSKTHRGNYEQYF; CDR3 DNA: TGCGCCAGCAGCTCGAAGACTCACAGGGGGAACTACGAGCAGTACTTC
D gene: -; J gene: TRBJ1-6; V gene: TRBV25-1; clone size: few; CDR3 protein: CASSKTAGFNSPLHF; CDR3 DNA: TGTGCCAGCAGCAAGACGGCGGGGTTTAATTCACCCCTCCACTTT
D gene: -; J gene: TRBJ1-2; V gene: TRBV2; clone size: once; CDR3 protein: CASSEMRQINYGYTF; CDR3 DNA: TGTGCCAGCAGTGAAATGAGGCAGATTAACTATGGCTACACCTTC
D gene: TRBD1; J gene: TRBJ2-7; V gene: TRBV2; clone size: -; CDR3 protein: CASSVETGWLQYF; CDR3 DNA: TGTGCCAGCAGTGTTGAGACAGGGTGGTTACAGTACTTC
D gene: TRBD1; J gene: TRBJ2-4; V gene: TRBV19; clone size: few; CDR3 protein: CASRAQGIGTGNIQYF; CDR3 DNA: TGTGCCAGCCGGGCCCAGGGGATAGGGACAGGAAACATTCAGTACTTC
D gene: -; J gene: TRBJ1-4; V gene: TRBV6-6; clone size: few; CDR3 protein: CASSYSGSNEKLFF; CDR3 DNA: TGTGCCAGCAGTTACTCGGGCAGTAATGAAAAACTGTTTTTT
D gene: TRBD2; J gene: TRBJ2-1; V gene: TRBV10-3; clone size: many; CDR3 protein: CAIGTSSYNEQFF; CDR3 DNA: TGTGCCATCGGGACTAGCTCCTACAATGAGCAGTTCTTC
D gene: -; J gene: TRBJ2-3; V gene: TRBV9; clone size: -; CDR3 protein: CARSASETTSTDTQYF; CDR3 DNA: TGTGCCCGCAGCGCCTCAGAGACTACTAGCACAGATACGCAGTATTTT
D gene: TRBD1; J gene: TRBJ2-5; V gene: TRBV4-1; clone size: few; CDR3 protein: CASSREPYGTGGLQETQYF; CDR3 DNA: TGCGCCAGCAGCCGAGAGCCTTATGGGACAGGGGGCTTACAAGAGACCCAGTACTTC
D gene: -; J gene: TRBJ2-1; V gene: TRBV11-2; clone size: -; CDR3 protein: CASSLAHRDYEQFF; CDR3 DNA: TGTGCCAGCAGCTTAGCCCACAGGGATTATGAGCAGTTCTTC
D gene: TRBD1; J gene: TRBJ1-4; V gene: TRBV12-3/TRBV12-4; clone size: many; CDR3 protein: CASRTGEFNEKLFF; CDR3 DNA: TGTGCCAGCAGGACAGGGGAATTCAATGAAAAACTGTTTTTT
D gene: -; J gene: TRBJ2-1; V gene: TRBV14; clone size: -; CDR3 protein: CASTRHPGSSYNEQFF; CDR3 DNA: TGTGCCAGCACCCGACATCCGGGGAGCTCCTACAATGAGCAGTTCTTC
D gene: TRBD2; J gene: TRBJ2-3; V gene: TRBV10-3; clone size: -; CDR3 protein: CAISSSGDTQYF; CDR3 DNA: TGTGCCATCAGCTCTAGCGGGGATACGCAGTATTTT
D gene: -; J gene: TRBJ2-1; V gene: TRBV6-1; clone size: -; CDR3 protein: CASSVSGNEQFF; CDR3 DNA: TGTGCCAGCAGTGTTAGTGGTAATGAGCAGTTCTTC
D gene: TRBD1; J gene: TRBJ1-2; V gene: TRBV7-9; clone size: few; CDR3 protein: CASSQTGQGYGYTF; CDR3 DNA: TGTGCCAGCAGCCAAACGGGACAGGGATATGGCTACACCTTC
D gene: TRBD1; J gene: TRBJ2-1; V gene: TRBV7-9; clone size: -; CDR3 protein: CASSSQGTGRFGDYNEQFF; CDR3 DNA: TGTGCCAGCAGCTCCCAGGGGACAGGGAGATTTGGGGACTACAATGAGCAGTTCTTC
D gene: -; J gene: TRBJ2-7; V gene: TRBV29-1; clone size: few; CDR3 protein: CSVPGLGYEQYF; CDR3 DNA: TGCAGCGTTCCAGGGTTAGGCTACGAGCAGTACTTC
D gene: TRBD1; J gene: TRBJ2-3; V gene: TRBV15; clone size: few; CDR3 protein: CATSATGATDTQYF; CDR3 DNA: TGTGCCACCAGCGCCACAGGGGCCACAGATACGCAGTATTTT
D gene: -; J gene: TRBJ2-1; V gene: TRBV6-5; clone size: many; CDR3 protein: CASGRSNEQFF; CDR3 DNA: TGTGCCAGCGGAAGGAGCAATGAGCAGTTCTTC
D gene: -; J gene: TRBJ1-1; V gene: TRBV7-3; clone size: -; CDR3 protein: CASSLGNGGAFF; CDR3 DNA: TGTGCCAGCAGCTTAGGGAATGGGGGAGCTTTCTTT
D gene: TRBD1; J gene: TRBJ2-1; V gene: TRBV5-5; clone size: -; CDR3 protein: CASSWLPGQPFDEQFF; CDR3 DNA: TGTGCCAGCAGCTGGCTGCCGGGACAGCCTTTCGATGAGCAGTTCTTC
D gene: -; J gene: TRBJ2-3; V gene: TRBV28; clone size: -; CDR3 protein: CASRFPSTDTKYF; CDR3 DNA: TGTGCCAGCAGATTTCCGAGCACAGATACGAAGTATTTT
D gene: -; J gene: TRBJ2-1; V gene: TRBV6-2/TRBV6-3; clone size: -; CDR3 protein: CASSYHGPSYEQFF; CDR3 DNA: TGTGCCAGCAGTTACCACGGACCAAGCTACGAGCAGTTCTTC
D gene: -; J gene: TRBJ2-3; V gene: TRBV20-1; clone size: few; CDR3 protein: CSARARGLGTDTQYF; CDR3 DNA: TGCAGTGCTAGAGCTAGGGGGTTAGGCACAGATACGCAGTATTTT
D gene: -; J gene: TRBJ2-3; V gene: TRBV20-1; clone size: -; CDR3 protein: CSARDEGDTQYF; CDR3 DNA: TGCAGTGCTAGAGATGAAGGAGATACGCAGTATTTT